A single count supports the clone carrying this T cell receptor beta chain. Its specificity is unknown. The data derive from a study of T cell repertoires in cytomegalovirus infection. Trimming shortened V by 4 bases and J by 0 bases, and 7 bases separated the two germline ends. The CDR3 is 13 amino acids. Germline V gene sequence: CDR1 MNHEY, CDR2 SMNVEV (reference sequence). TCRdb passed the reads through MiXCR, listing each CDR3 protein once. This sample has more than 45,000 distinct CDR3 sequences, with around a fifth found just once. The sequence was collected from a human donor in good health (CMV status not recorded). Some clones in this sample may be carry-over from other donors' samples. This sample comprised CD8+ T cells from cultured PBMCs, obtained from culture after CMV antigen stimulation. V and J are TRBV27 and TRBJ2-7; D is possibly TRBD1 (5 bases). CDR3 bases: TGTGCCAGCAGTTACACAGGCTCCTACGAGCAGTACTTC. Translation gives CASSYTGSYEQYF.